What follows are 26 T cell receptor beta chains derived from one specimen sequenced in a study of regulatory T cells in long-lasting Graves disease. According to the study, TCR beta libraries were built with iRepertoire HTBI primers and CDR3-region Arm-PCR. A single record per CDR3 protein comes from TCRdb applying MiXCR to the multiplex PCR reads. The sample yields about 460,000 distinct CDR3 sequences, approximately 22% seen once. Time point described: persistent/refractory GD, antithyroid drugs over 5 years with positive TRAb. There was RNA extracted from PBMCs, and the TCR library was made from it. The sample was peripheral blood mononuclear cells (PBMCs), taken when the disease was refractory, from a patient treated with antithyroid drugs. These receptors came from a female donor with Graves disease.

This clonotype was detected many times. V is TRBV27 and J is TRBJ2-5; unclear D gene. CDR1 and CDR2 (germline): MNHEY, SMNVEV (reference sequence). V lost 1 base to trimming and J lost 0 bases, with 12 bases between them. This CDR3 comprises 16 residues. In DNA form, the CDR3 reads TGTGCCAGCAGTTTATGGGGTCCGGGCAACCAAGAGACCCAGTACTTC. It codes for CASSLWGPGNQETQYF.

CDR3 coding DNA: TGTGCCACAACAGGGTTGGGCACAGATACGCAGTATTTT. It is translated as CATTGLGTDTQYF. V gene TRBV19 combines with J gene TRBJ2-3, with a tentative D call TRBD1 (6 bases). This CDR3 region has 13 residues. V was clipped by 10 bases and J by 1 base, with 12 bases between them. In germline, CDR1 is LNHDA, CDR2 SQIVND (reference sequence).

This clonotype was observed at least ten times. The chain employs TRBV28 and TRBJ2-7; D may be TRBD1 or TRBD2 (5 bases each). Deletions cut 4 bases from V and 6 bases from J, with 16 bases between. Per germline, CDR1 MDHEN and CDR2 SYDVKM. The CDR3 runs to 14 residues. CDR3 residues: CASSWDAGLGEQYF. DNA of the CDR3: TGTGCCAGCAGTTGGGACGCAGGACTCGGCGAGCAGTACTTC.

As regards this clonotype: A read error may account for a junction end that differs from germline. The chain joins TRBV5-1 to TRBJ2-2, with D unresolved. Per germline, CDR1 SGHRS and CDR2 YFSETQ. The CDR3 is 11 residues long. For the CDR3, the DNA is TGCGGCAGCCGGAACACCGGGGAGCTGTTTTTT. As protein: CGSRNTGELFF.

This clonotype was counted at least ten times. V and J are TRBV28 and TRBJ1-1; perhaps TRBD1 as D (6 bases). CDR3 length equals 12 residues. Between the trimmed V and J ends, which lost 2 bases and 9 bases, there was a span of 10 bases. Germline V gene data show CDR1 as MDHEN and CDR2 as SYDVKM. CDR3 region: CASSLQDSKAFF. The CDR3 region has the DNA TGTGCCAGCAGTTTACAGGACAGTAAAGCTTTCTTT.

In its sample, this clonotype was seen once. A read error is likely, as this CDR3 ends without the conserved phenylalanine or tryptophan. Here the CDR3 DNA reads TGTGCCAGCAAGCAGGGGTGGAACGGCAATCAGCCCCAGCATGTT. Amino acid sequence: CASKQGWNGNQPQHV. This chain joins TRBV27 and TRBJ1-5, with D perhaps matching TRBD1 (6 bases). CDR1 is MNHEY, CDR2 SMNVEV, per germline (reference sequence). V was shortened by 7 bases and J by 2 bases, with 15 bases between the two germline ends. The CDR3 is 15 amino acids.

CDR3 amino acids: CASSRGRAEAFF. The CDR3 DNA follows: TGTGCCAGTAGTAGAGGGCGGGCTGAAGCTTTCTTT. The chain recombines TRBV19 with TRBJ1-1; the D is unclear. The V gene's germline CDR1 is LNHDA and CDR2 SQIVND (reference sequence). The CDR3 extends over 12 amino acids. Deletions cut 4 bases from V and 6 bases from J, with 9 bases between.

This sequence joins TRBV20-1 and TRBJ1-1; 8 bases are shared with TRBD1. CDR3 length: 13 residues. Germline CDR1 is DFQATT and CDR2 is SNEGSKA (reference sequence). Trimming took 2 bases from V and 5 from J; bases not matched to a gene: 4. CDR3 DNA: TGCAGTGCTAGAACAGGGGGAAAAACTGAAGCTTTCTTT. Protein: CSARTGGKTEAFF.

About this clonotype: A much larger clone differs by one base, so this may be a read error. This sequence joins TRBV6-1 and TRBJ2-7, with TRBD1 identical over 8 bases. CDR1 is MNHNS, CDR2 SASEGT, per germline. The CDR3 totals 15 residues. With 3 bases clipped from V and 4 bases from J, the junction kept 8 bases outside the gene matches. The CDR3 DNA is TGTGCCAGCAGTGACCTAAGGACAGGGTCGTACGAGCAGTACTTC. Its protein product is CASSDLRTGSYEQYF.

This clonotype showed up just a few times. V gene TRBV10-3 combines with J gene TRBJ1-4; the D gene is possibly TRBD1 (5 bases). V lost 0 bases to trimming and J lost 0 bases, with 5 bases between them. The CDR3 has 15 amino acids. CDR1 is ENHRY, CDR2 SYGVKD, per germline. CDR3 sequence (DNA): TGTGCCATCAGTGAGTCGGGGGCAACTAATGAAAAACTGTTTTTT. Residues: CAISESGATNEKLFF.

This clonotype came up a few times. The chain links TRBV5-6 to TRBJ1-5; D not resolved. The CDR3 runs 14 residues. The germline gives CDR1 SGHDT, CDR2 YYEEEE. V was trimmed by 0 bases and J by 4 bases, leaving 8 bases between them. The CDR3 loop reads CASSLGVENQPQHF. The CDR3 nucleotides are TGTGCCAGCAGCTTGGGGGTGGAAAATCAGCCCCAGCATTTT. The variable domain in full, with the rest retrieved from reference TRBV5-6 and TRBJ1-5, is DAGVTQSPTHLIKTRGQQVTLRCSPKSGHDTVSWYQQALGQGPQFIFQYYEEEERQRGNFPDRFSGHQFPNYSSELNVNALLLGDSALYLCASSLGVENQPQHFGDGTRLSIL.

In regard to this clonotype: A much larger clone differs from this one at a single base, so this may be a read error. The chain carries TRBV12-3 or TRBV12-4 and TRBJ1-1; D call uncertain. The length of the CDR3 is 12 residues. CDR3 residues: CAGSPWRTEAFF. DNA of the CDR3: TGTGCCGGCAGTCCTTGGCGGACTGAAGCTTTCTTT.

The rearrangement links TRBV5-1 to TRBJ1-1; D remains ambiguous. CDR3 length: 14 residues. The germline CDR1 and CDR2 sequences are SGHRS and YFSETQ. Trimming shortened V by 6 bases and J by 1 base, and 13 bases separated the two germline ends. CDR3 loop: CASKAVTENTEAFF. As DNA, the CDR3 is TGCGCCAGCAAGGCGGTCACCGAGAACACTGAAGCTTTCTTT.

This clonotype was recorded many times. The chain links TRBV6-1 to TRBJ2-7, with D possibly called TRBD1 or TRBD2 (5 bases each). The CDR3 sequence is 12 residues long. Germline lookup yields CDR1 MNHNS and CDR2 SASEGT. V lost 10 bases to trimming and J lost 3 bases, with 13 bases between them. The CDR3 DNA is TGTGCCACCAGGGACGCCCTCTACGAGCAGTACTTC. Its protein is CATRDALYEQYF.

This clonotype was counted only a few times. This chain uses TRBV6-4 with TRBJ2-5; D unresolved. Trimming removed 5 bases from V and 5 bases from J, with 12 bases in between. This CDR3 contains 13 residues. The germline gives CDR1 MRHNA, CDR2 SNTAGT. The CDR3 protein is CASSYGVGETQYF. The CDR3 DNA reads as TGTGCCAGCAGTTATGGTGTGGGGGAGACCCAGTACTTC.

The rearrangement links TRBV29-1 to TRBJ1-1; 8 bases fit TRBD1. This CDR3 has 13 residues. J was trimmed by 3 bases and V by 6 bases; bases with no gene match: 6. The germline V gene encodes CDR1 SQVTM and CDR2 ANQGSEA. CDR3 loop: CSVRTGWDTEAFF. The DNA of the CDR3 is TGCAGCGTCCGGACAGGGTGGGACACTGAAGCTTTCTTT.

This clonotype was observed a handful of times. V gene TRBV12-3 or TRBV12-4 combines with J gene TRBJ1-3; no clear D. CDR3 size: 15 residues. V was clipped by 3 bases and J by 0 bases, with 9 bases between them. The CDR3: CASSFERSSGNTIYF. DNA of the CDR3: TGTGCCAGCAGTTTCGAAAGGAGCTCTGGAAACACCATATATTTT.

At least ten counts were recorded for this clonotype. V usage is TRBV3-1 and J usage is TRBJ1-2, with 9 nucleotides matching TRBD1. This CDR3 region has 14 residues. Germline V gives CDR1 LGHDT, CDR2 YNNKEL (reference sequence). V lost 3 bases and J lost 14; bases outside the gene matches: 13. In nucleotides, the CDR3 is TGTGCCAGCAGCCACTTCCGGGACAGGGTCAAATTAACCTTC. Residues: CASSHFRDRVKLTF.

Concerning this clonotype: A much larger clone sits a single nucleotide away, making a read error possible. The chain recombines TRBV2 with TRBJ1-2; D unclear. The germline V gene has CDR1 SNHLY and CDR2 FYNNEI. The CDR3 spans 13 residues. CDR3 coding DNA: TGTGCCGGCAGTGAAAGCGAGGCGGGTGGCTACACCTTC. This gives the protein CAGSESEAGGYTF.

This clonotype was seen many times. The rearrangement links TRBV19 to TRBJ1-6; D call uncertain. Germline V gene lookup returns CDR1 LNHDA and CDR2 SQIVND (reference sequence). The CDR3 is made up of 13 amino acids. Trimming stripped 7 bases from V and 5 bases from J, with 9 bases between. The CDR3 DNA reads TGTGCCAGTAACGCCCAGGATAATTCACCCCTCCACTTT. It specifies CASNAQDNSPLHF.

In this sample, this clonotype turned up many times. CDR3 sequence reads: CASRTQSAYGYTF. The DNA for the CDR3 is TGTGCCAGCAGAACCCAGTCCGCCTATGGCTACACCTTC. The chain carries TRBV28 and TRBJ1-2; D call uncertain. Deletions cut 6 bases from V and 4 bases from J, with 12 bases between. CDR3 length: 13 amino acids. Germline V gene lookup returns CDR1 MDHEN and CDR2 SYDVKM.

This clonotype was counted ten times or more. The chain carries TRBV7-9 and TRBJ2-7; 9 positions agree with TRBD2. This CDR3 is 16 amino acids long. Germline V gene sequence: CDR1 SEHNR, CDR2 FQNEAQ (reference sequence). Germline trimming cut 0 bases from V and 6 bases from J; bases unmatched to any gene: 9. The CDR3 spells CASSLALAGGPREQYF. In DNA form, the CDR3 reads TGTGCCAGCAGCTTAGCGCTTGCGGGAGGGCCACGCGAGCAGTACTTC.

This clonotype was seen ten or more times. The chain uses TRBV2 and TRBJ2-5; the D is unclear. The length of the CDR3 is 13 residues. Trimming removed 6 bases from V and 5 bases from J, with 13 bases in between. The germline gives CDR1 SNHLY, CDR2 FYNNEI. This CDR3 is CASSRDGRETQYF. As DNA, the CDR3 is TGTGCCAGCAGCCGAGACGGGCGGGAGACCCAGTACTTC.

There are many counts of this clonotype. The chain has TRBV18 and TRBJ2-5; D ambiguous. V lost 0 bases to trimming and J lost 1 base, with 3 bases between them. The CDR3 length is 13 residues. The germline CDR1 and CDR2 sequences are KGHSH and LQKENI. The CDR3 loop is CASSPPVQETQYF. In DNA, the CDR3 is TGTGCCAGCTCACCACCCGTCCAAGAGACCCAGTACTTC.

This clonotype came up many times. This sequence joins TRBV7-2 and TRBJ1-5; a weak D match, TRBD1 (6 bases). This CDR3 contains 15 residues. The germline V gene encodes CDR1 SGHTA and CDR2 FQGNSA. Trimming shortened V by 3 bases and J by 0 bases, and 9 bases separated the two germline ends. CDR3 bases: TGTGCCAGCAGCTTGGGACACCTTAGCAATCAGCCCCAGCATTTT. This gives the protein CASSLGHLSNQPQHF.

This clonotype was picked up many times. This chain links TRBV25-1 with TRBJ2-5; TRBD1 or TRBD2 may be the D gene (5 bases each). Germline CDR1 and CDR2: MGHDK and SYGVNS. This CDR3 comprises 14 residues. V was pared by 7 bases and J by 5 bases, with 17 bases between. The CDR3 loop reads CASTTPSGAETQYF. CDR3 coding DNA: TGTGCCAGCACCACTCCCTCCGGGGCCGAGACCCAGTACTTC.